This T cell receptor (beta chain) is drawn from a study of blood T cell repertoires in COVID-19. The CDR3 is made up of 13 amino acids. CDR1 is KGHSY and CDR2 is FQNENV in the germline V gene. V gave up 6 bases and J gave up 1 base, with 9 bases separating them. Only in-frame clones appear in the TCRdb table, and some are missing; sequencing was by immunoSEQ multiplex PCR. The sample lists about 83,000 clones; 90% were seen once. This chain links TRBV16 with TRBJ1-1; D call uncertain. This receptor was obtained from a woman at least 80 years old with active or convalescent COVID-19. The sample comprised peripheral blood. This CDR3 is CASSPTRNTEAFF. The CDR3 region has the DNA TGTGCCAGCAGTCCCACAAGGAACACTGAAGCTTTCTTT.